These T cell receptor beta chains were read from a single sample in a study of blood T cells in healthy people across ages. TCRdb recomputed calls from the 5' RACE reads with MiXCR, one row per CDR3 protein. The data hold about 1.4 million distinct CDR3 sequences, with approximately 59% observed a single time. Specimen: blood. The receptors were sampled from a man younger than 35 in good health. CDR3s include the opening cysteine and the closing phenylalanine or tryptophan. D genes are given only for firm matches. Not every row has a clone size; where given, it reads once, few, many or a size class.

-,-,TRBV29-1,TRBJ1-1,TGCAGCGTTGAAAGTGGGCTTGTGAACACTGAAGCTTTCTTT,CSVESGLVNTEAFF
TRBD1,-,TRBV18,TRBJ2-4,TGTGCCAGCCCACCAAGGACAGGGGGACATATGGGGGAGCAGTACTTC,CASPPRTGGHMGEQYF
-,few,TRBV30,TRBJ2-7,TGTGCCTGGAGCCCAGCGAGGGAGCAGTACTTC,CAWSPAREQYF
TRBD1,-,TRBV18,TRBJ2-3,TGTGCCAGCTCACCCCGGACAGGGGTGGAAGATACGCAGTATTTT,CASSPRTGVEDTQYF
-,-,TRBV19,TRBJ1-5,TGTGCCAGTAGTATTGGAGGGGGGGCGGCGCCCCAGCATTTT,CASSIGGGAAPQHF
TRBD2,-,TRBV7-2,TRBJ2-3,TGTGCCAGCAGCTTAGCGCTCCCGGGGGGTCATACGCAGTATTTT,CASSLALPGGHTQYF
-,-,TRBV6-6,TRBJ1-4,TGTGCCAGCAGTTACCGCGTGGGGCCCAGGGAAAAACTGTTTTTT,CASSYRVGPREKLFF
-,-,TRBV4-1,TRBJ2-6,TGCGCCAGCGGTATCAGCAACTCTGGGGCCAACGTCCTGACTTTC,CASGISNSGANVLTF
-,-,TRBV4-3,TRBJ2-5,TGCGCCAGCAGCCAAGATCTCGGCTTGTCTGAGACCCAGTACTTC,CASSQDLGLSETQYF
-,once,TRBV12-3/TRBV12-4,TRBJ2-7,TGTACCAGCAGTTTAGAACCCGCTTTGGAGCAGTACTTC,CTSSLEPALEQYF
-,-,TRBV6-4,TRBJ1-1,TGTGCCAGCAGTGACCAGGCAGGTTTAGCTTTCTTT,CASSDQAGLAFF
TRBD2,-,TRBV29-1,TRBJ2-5,TGCAGCGTTGGGGGACTAGCTCTTCAGACCCAGTACTTC,CSVGGLALQTQYF
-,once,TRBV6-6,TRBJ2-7,TGTGCCAGCAGTCCTATGCGGGGTACCTACGAGCAGTACTTC,CASSPMRGTYEQYF
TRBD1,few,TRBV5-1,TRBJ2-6,TGCGCCAGCAGCCTGGGACAGAGTTCGGCCAACGTCCTGACTTTC,CASSLGQSSANVLTF
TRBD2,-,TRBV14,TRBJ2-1,TGTGCCAGCAGCCAAGATTGGCAATCTCGGACTAGCGGGTACAATGAGCAGTTCTTC,CASSQDWQSRTSGYNEQFF
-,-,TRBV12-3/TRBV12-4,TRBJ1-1,TGTGCCAGCAGTTTTATATTTGACGGGGGCTCTCAATCTTTCTTT,CASSFIFDGGSQSFF
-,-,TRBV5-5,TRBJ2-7,TGTGCCAGCAGCTGGGACGTTATGGCCTACGAGCAGTACTTC,CASSWDVMAYEQYF
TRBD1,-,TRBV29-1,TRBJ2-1,TGCAGCGTTGAAGGGGGGTCGACAGGGGGAGCGCAGTTCTTC,CSVEGGSTGGAQFF
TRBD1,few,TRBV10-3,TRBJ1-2,TGTGCCATCAGTGATCCTGGACAGGGGGCTACGAGCTACACCTTC,CAISDPGQGATSYTF
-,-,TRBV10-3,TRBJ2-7,TGTGCCATCTTAGGCTTGGGCCGAGACGAGCAGTACTTC,CAILGLGRDEQYF
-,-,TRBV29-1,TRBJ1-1,TGCAGCGTTGAGCGTAACCTGAACACTGAAGCTTTCTTT,CSVERNLNTEAFF
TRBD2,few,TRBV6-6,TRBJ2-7,TGTGCCAGCTCGACTAGCCCCCTCGAGCAGTACTTC,CASSTSPLEQYF
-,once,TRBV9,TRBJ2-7,TGTGCCAGCAGCGCGAATAACGAGCAGTACTTC,CASSANNEQYF
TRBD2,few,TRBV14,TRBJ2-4,TGTGCCAGCAGCCCTAGCGGTTCGAACATTCAGTACTTC,CASSPSGSNIQYF
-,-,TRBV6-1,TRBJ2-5,TGTGCCAGCAGGGGCCTTGGGGAGGCGAGAGAGACCCAGTACTTC,CASRGLGEARETQYF
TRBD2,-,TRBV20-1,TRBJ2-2,TGCAGTGCTATACCCGGACTAGCGGGGGTTGGTGGGGAGCTGTTTTTT,CSAIPGLAGVGGELFF
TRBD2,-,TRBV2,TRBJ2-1,TGTGCCAGCGTGCTAGCGGGAGCGGTTGAGCAGTTCTTC,CASVLAGAVEQFF
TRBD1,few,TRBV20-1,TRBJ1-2,TGCAGTGCTAGCAGACAGGGGGGGACCCGGTATGGCTACACCTTC,CSASRQGGTRYGYTF
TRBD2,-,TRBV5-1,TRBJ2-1,TGCGCCAGCAGCTTGGTGCTAGCGGGATCTGAGCAGTTCTTC,CASSLVLAGSEQFF
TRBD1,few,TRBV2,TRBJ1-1,TGTGCCAGCAGTTACGGCAGGGGGTCGTTGGCTTTCTTT,CASSYGRGSLAFF
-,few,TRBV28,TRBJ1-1,TGTGCCAGCAGCCGACCGCGCACTGAAGCTTTCTTT,CASSRPRTEAFF